This record concerns one TCR beta chain sequence. These data are taken from a study of blood T cell repertoires in COVID-19. TCRdb's copy holds only in-frame clones and misses some; the assay was immunoSEQ multiplex PCR. The data contain 70,000 to 95,000 clones, over 80% of them singletons. CDR1 SGHAT and CDR2 FQNNGV come from the germline V gene. This CDR3 region has 19 residues. The junction had 12 bases not matched to a gene; V was cut back by 1 base and J by 4 bases. The sample comprised peripheral blood. J is TRBJ2-3 and V is TRBV11-2, with TRBD2 matching 12 bases. This receptor was identified in a man aged 50-59 years with active COVID-19. As DNA, the CDR3 is TGTGCCAGCAGCTTAGTGAGGCCTAGCGGGAGGGGAGGTGCAGATACGCAGTATTTT. Translated, it gives CASSLVRPSGRGGADTQYF.